The T cell receptor beta chain described here comes from a study of blood T cells in healthy people across ages. The study's findings and limits: Unsorted PBMCs blocked a conclusive comparison of naive and antigen-experienced cells. A roughly linear age-dependent decrease characterized TCR beta diversity per million T cells.

CDR1 KGHSH and CDR2 LQKENI come from the germline V gene. The CDR3 loop spans 15 amino acids. V was clipped by 4 bases and J by 5 bases; unmatched bases: 10. A sample-barcoded 5' primer and a J-beta primer mix were used in a second PCR of roughly 7 to 12 cycles. Each CDR3 protein gets one entry after TCRdb re-called the 5' RACE reads with MiXCR. The table lists 750,000 to 1,000,000 distinct CDR3 sequences, just under 30% of them singletons. Remarks on this clonotype: Its cognate antigen is unknown.

This same sample was also part of a study on T cells of mothers and their children. As that study records: In related and unrelated pairs alike, thymic selection shapes TCR recombination output, with inherited differences minor.

The sequence derives from a woman aged 40 to 50 in good health. This chain links TRBV18 with TRBJ2-5; 7 bases align to TRBD2. The sequencing sample was made of blood. For the CDR3, the DNA is TGTGCCAGCTCACTAGATCCGGGGGGTCGGGAGACCCAGTACTTC. Translation: CASSLDPGGRETQYF. The full variable domain, with the rest looked up from reference TRBV18 and TRBJ2-5, is NAGVMQNPRHLVRRRGQEARLRCSPMKGHSHVYWYRQLPEEGLKFMVYLQKENIIDESGMPKERFSAEFPKEGPSILRIQQVVRGDSAAYFCASSLDPGGRETQYFGPGTRLLVL.